The present T cell receptor (beta chain) was sequenced within a study of shared clonotypes between healthy human individuals. In the naive CD8 group, cells lacked CD45RO and were positively selected for CCR7, so terminally differentiated effector memory CD45RA+ cells were left out. The length of the CDR3 is 11 residues. The V and J ends lost 6 bases and 8 bases respectively, with 10 bases between them. CDR1 and CDR2 (germline): WSHSY, SAAADI. Assay used: immunoSEQ multiplex PCR; TCRdb lists only in-frame clones, some missing. The repertoire consists of about 2 million clones, with over 85% occurring once and the leading ten covering about 1.1%.

Sequencing input: naive CD8+ T cells sorted from blood. The rearrangement links TRBV10-2 to TRBJ1-1, with no clear D. The origin of this receptor is a young man in good health. This chain's CDR3 is CASRDGGEAFF. As DNA, the CDR3 is TGCGCCAGCAGGGATGGAGGGGAAGCTTTCTTT.